This TCR beta chain came from a study of cytomegalovirus exposure and HLA in healthy donors. Study outcomes and limitations: The authors later found TCR association rates varying by HLA locus, with DRB1 most and HLA-C fewest. Immune exposure information comprised only CMV serostatus. A missense DCLRE1C variant was associated with V- and J-gene trimming of TCR beta chains in a later analysis, and an independent cohort replicated the association. In a later analysis, specific HLA alleles were associated with 15,000 to 20,000 TCR beta sequences at a 0.05 false discovery rate.

This clone was observed once. What it binds is unknown. This CDR3 is 14 amino acids long. J gave up 12 bases and V 1 base, and 12 bases lay outside the gene matches. CDR1 SGHDT and CDR2 YYEEEE come from the germline V gene. The PCR employed 60 Vbeta primers together with 13 Jbeta primers. Measured with immunoSEQ multiplex PCR; TCRdb has only the in-frame clones, and not every one. The data contain about 120,000 clones, over 65% of them singletons. The sequence derives from a woman in her thirties or forties in good health and CMV-seropositive. Source material: PBMCs. The V and J genes are TRBV5-6 and TRBJ2-7, with 8 nucleotides matching TRBD1. Written as DNA, the CDR3 is TGTGCCAGCAGCTTGTCGGGACAGGCCCTTTATCTGTACTTC. This sequence encodes CASSLSGQALYLYF.